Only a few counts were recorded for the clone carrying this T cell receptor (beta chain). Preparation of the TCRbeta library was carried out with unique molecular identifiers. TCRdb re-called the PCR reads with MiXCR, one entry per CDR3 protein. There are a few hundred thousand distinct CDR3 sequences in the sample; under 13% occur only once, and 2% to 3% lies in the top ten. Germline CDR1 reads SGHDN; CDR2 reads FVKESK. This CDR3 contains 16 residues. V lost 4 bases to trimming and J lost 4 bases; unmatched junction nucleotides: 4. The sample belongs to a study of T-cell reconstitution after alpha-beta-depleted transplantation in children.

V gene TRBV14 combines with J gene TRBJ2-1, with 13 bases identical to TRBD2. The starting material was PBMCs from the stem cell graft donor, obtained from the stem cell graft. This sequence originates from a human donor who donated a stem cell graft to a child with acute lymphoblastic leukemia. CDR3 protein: CASSLRTSGGYNEQFF. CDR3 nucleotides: TGTGCCAGCAGCCTTCGGACTAGCGGGGGTTACAATGAGCAGTTCTTC. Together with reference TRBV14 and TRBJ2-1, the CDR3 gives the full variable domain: EAGVTQFPSHSVIEKGQTVTLRCDPISGHDNLYWYRRVMGKEIKFLLHFVKESKQDESGMPNNRFLAERTGGTYSTLKVQPAELEDSGVYFCASSLRTSGGYNEQFFGPGTRLTVL.